Sequencing of this T cell receptor beta chain was carried out in a study of shared clonotypes between healthy human individuals (dated by TCRdb to 2020 to 2021). Some background on the complete study: A few men and two women, aged 18 to 49 years, made up the cohort. To increase sequencing depth and limit assay-specific biases, TCR repertoire library preparation and sequencing were carried out by different laboratories using diverse techniques. The study deeply sequenced blood TCR repertoires of about 5 healthy adults to estimate repertoire size and the extent of clonotype sharing between individuals. Per donor, three plates each were used for CD4 naive and CD4 memory, two for CD8 naive, and one for CD8 memory. Between about 0.85 and 9.5 billion PBMCs per donor were obtained by leukapheresis.

For CDR1 and CDR2, the germline V gene lists SGHAT and FQNNGV. The CDR3 covers 14 residues, taking in both the cysteine and the phenylalanine. Kept here is only the CDR3 DNA, which spans 42 bases and is read in frame from base 1. V lost 3 bases and J lost 3 bases; the stretch between them is 11 bases long. Worth noting for this clone: There is no known antigen for this receptor. Qualities for individual bases were not recorded, and no much larger clone is one base off.

Donors were healthy HIV-negative adults with no recently reported acute infections or vaccinations. Only Caucasian adults living in Nashville, Tennessee, USA were represented among the donors. Magnetic negative selection was used to enrich CD4+ T cells, after which naive cells were positively selected on CD45RA and the negative fraction became the memory subset. Blood was obtained by leukapheresis, after which PBMCs were separated by Ficoll-Histopaque density gradient centrifugation and cryopreserved in liquid nitrogen vapor phase. Analytical flow cytometry was used to check the purity and quantity of each magnetically sorted T cell population. From each sorted fraction, genomic DNA was isolated and quantified by UV absorbance on a Nanodrop 2000c. The full study reports these points: Sampling was limited to blood, and TCR repertoires in tissue likely differ from TCR repertoires in blood. Pairwise subsampling indicated that sequencing depth was expected to affect the degree of clonotype sharing among donors. Clonotypes shared by all four sorted-subset donors showed higher generation probabilities than non-shared clonotypes. Across several donors, approximately 5% of naive CD4, approximately 3.6% of naive CD8, approximately 2.5% of memory CD4, and roughly 0.4% of memory CD8 clonotypes were shared. Naive subsets generally had larger estimated clonotype richness than memory subsets. The genetic and exposure-history diversity represented was limited by the small number of donors. Rarefaction of sorted-subset datasets indicated incomplete sequencing despite the large sequencing depth.

Using the deep immunoSEQ assay, multiplex PCR amplified TCR CDR3 regions from genomic DNA. Genomic DNA extracted from each cell subset was distributed evenly over all wells of several immunoSEQ 96-well plates, and each plate served as one replicate. For sorted subsets, each replicate PCR was loaded with around 220 ng genomic DNA, equivalent to roughly 30,000 T cell genomes. The purified libraries were quantified using a Qubit 3.0 fluorometer, sized with a Bioanalyzer 2100, and then quantified again using the KAPA Library Quantification kit. Every immunoSEQ 96-well plate was sequenced on a dedicated single-read 150-cycle Illumina NextSeq 550 flow cell. As for the original processing: Because the immunoSEQ output included only junctional sequences and no quality scores, the filtering could not be the same as the filtering used for full-length reads. To assign V/J genes and CDR3, sequences were annotated against IMGT germline references using PyIR, a Python wrapper for IgBLAST v1.9. Reads with weak V/J assignments (E-value above 1e-6), missing CDR3, stop codons, out-of-frame junctions, or ambiguous translated residues were removed. A V3J clonotype was defined by an identical inferred V gene, J gene, and CDR3 amino acid sequence. Percentage overlap between repertoires was calculated by dividing the number of shared unique clonotypes by the size of the smaller repertoire. Three approaches were used to assess repertoire richness: RTK rarefaction, the Chao1 estimator, and Recon v2.1 estimates of unobserved clonotypes. For all TCRbeta clonotypes obtained by the gDNA method from a few donors, generation probabilities were computed with OLGA. TCRdb carries this immuneACCESS record with in-frame sequences only. Its versions omit some clonotypes, under half of them owing to an unresolved V gene in the studies checked, with the rest unexplained. V and J calls and clone size are those listed in that table; D and trimming were worked out from the DNA. Counted in this sample were about 1 million clones; under 80% of them appeared once. The biggest ten clones account for approximately 1.5% of the sample.

Source material: memory CD4+ T cells sorted from blood. Explained via the paper, the cell subset or site label denotes: CD45RA-negative fraction. This clonotype originated in a man younger than 35 in good health. This chain joins TRBV11-2 to TRBJ1-1; too little of a D gene remains to name it. In nucleotide form, the sequence is TGTGCCAGCAGCTTCCCACTTCGGGACACTGAAGCTTTCTTT. This gives the protein CASSFPLRDTEAFF.